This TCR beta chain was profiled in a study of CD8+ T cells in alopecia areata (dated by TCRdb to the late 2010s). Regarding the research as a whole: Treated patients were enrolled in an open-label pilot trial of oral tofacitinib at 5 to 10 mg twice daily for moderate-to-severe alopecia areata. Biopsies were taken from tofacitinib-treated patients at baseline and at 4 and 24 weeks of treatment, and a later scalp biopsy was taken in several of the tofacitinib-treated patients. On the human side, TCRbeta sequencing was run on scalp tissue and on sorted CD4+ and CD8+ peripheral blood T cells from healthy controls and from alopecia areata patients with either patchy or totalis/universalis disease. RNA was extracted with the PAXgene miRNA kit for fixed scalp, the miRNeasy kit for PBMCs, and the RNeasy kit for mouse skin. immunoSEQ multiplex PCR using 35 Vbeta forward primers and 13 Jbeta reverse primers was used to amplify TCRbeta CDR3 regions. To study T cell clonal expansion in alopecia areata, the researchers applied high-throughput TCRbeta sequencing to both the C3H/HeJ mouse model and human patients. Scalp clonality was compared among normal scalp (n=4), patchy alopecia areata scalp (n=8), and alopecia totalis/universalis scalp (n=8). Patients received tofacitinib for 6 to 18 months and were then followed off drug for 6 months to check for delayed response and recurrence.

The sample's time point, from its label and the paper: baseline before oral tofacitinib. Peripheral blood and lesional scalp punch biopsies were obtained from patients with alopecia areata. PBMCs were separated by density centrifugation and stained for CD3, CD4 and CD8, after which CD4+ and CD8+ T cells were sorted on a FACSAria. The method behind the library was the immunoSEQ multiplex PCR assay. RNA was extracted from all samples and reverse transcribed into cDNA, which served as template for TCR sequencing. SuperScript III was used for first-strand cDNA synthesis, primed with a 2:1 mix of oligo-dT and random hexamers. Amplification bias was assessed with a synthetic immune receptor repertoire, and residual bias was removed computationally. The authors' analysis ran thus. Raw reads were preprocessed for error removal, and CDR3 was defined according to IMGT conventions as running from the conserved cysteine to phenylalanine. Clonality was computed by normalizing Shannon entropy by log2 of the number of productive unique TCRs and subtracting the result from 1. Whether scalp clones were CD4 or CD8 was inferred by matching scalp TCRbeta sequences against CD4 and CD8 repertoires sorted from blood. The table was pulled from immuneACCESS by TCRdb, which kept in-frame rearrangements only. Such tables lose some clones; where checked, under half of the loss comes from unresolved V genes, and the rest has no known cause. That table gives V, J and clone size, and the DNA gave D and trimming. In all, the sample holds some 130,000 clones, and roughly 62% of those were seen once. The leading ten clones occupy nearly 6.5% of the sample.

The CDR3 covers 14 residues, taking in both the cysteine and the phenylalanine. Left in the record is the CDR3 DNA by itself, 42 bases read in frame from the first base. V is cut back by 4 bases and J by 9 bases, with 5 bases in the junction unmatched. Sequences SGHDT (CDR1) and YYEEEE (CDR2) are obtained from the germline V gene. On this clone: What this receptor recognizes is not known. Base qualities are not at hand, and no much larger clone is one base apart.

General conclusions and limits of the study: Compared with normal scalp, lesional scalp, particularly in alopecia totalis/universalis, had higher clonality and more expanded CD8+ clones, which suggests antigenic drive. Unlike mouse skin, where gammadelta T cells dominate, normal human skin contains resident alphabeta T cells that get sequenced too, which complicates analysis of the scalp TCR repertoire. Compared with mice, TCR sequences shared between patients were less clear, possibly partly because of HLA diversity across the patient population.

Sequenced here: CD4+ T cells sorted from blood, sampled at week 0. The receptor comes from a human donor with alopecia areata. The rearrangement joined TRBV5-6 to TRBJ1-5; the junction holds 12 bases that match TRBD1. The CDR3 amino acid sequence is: CASSLGQGARPQHF. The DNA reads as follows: TGTGCCAGCAGCCTGGGACAGGGGGCGAGGCCCCAGCATTTT. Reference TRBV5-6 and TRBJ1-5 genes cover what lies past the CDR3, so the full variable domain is DAGVTQSPTHLIKTRGQQVTLRCSPKSGHDTVSWYQQALGQGPQFIFQYYEEEERQRGNFPDRFSGHQFPNYSSELNVNALLLGDSALYLCASSLGQGARPQHFGDGTRLSIL.